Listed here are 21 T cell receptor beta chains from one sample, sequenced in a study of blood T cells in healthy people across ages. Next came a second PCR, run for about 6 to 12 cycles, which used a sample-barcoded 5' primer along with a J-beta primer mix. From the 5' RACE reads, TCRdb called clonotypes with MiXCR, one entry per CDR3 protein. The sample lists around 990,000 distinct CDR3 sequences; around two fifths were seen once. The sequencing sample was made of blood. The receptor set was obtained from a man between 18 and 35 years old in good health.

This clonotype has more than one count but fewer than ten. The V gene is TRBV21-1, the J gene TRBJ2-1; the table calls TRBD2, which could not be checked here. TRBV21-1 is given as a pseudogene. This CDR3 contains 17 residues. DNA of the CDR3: TGTGCCAGCAGCAATTTATCTAGCGGGGGGGCTTGTAATGAGCAGTTCTTC. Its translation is CASSNLSSGGACNEQFF.

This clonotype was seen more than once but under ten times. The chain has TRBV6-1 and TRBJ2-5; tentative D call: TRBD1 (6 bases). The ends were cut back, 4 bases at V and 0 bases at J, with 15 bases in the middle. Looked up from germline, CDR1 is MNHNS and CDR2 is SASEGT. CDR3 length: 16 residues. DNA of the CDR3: TGTGCCAGCAGTGTGTTCCCAGACAGGTACCAAGAGACCCAGTACTTC. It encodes CASSVFPDRYQETQYF.

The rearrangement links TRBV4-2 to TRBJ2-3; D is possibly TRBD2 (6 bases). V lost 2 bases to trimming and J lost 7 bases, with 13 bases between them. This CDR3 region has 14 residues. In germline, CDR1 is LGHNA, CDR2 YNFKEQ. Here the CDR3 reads CASSQPSGSYTQYF. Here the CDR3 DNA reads TGTGCCAGCAGCCAACCAAGCGGGTCTTATACGCAGTATTTT.

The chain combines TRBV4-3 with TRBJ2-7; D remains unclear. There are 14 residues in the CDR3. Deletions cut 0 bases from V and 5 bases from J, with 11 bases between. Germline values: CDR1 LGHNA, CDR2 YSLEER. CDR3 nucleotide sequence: TGCGCCAGCAGCCAAGATAACCCCTCGGACGAGCAGTACTTC. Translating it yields CASSQDNPSDEQYF.

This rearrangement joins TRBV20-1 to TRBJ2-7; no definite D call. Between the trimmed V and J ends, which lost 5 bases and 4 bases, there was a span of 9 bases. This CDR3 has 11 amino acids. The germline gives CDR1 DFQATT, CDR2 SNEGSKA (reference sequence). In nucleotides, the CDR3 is TGCAGTGCTGCCGACGGTTACGAGCAGTACTTC. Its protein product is CSAADGYEQYF.

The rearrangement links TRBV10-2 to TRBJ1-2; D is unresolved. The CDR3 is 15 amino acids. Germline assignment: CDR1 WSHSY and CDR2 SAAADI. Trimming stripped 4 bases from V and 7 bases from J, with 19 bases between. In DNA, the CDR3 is TGCGCCAGCAGTGTGACCTCCCGTTTCAGTGGTGGCTACACCTTC. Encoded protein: CASSVTSRFSGGYTF.

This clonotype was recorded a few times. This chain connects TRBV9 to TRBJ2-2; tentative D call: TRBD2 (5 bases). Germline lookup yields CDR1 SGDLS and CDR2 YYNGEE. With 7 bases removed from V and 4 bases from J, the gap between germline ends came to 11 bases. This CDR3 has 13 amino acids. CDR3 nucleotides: TGTGCCAGCCGGGGAATCGGCACCGGGGAGCTGTTTTTT. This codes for CASRGIGTGELFF.

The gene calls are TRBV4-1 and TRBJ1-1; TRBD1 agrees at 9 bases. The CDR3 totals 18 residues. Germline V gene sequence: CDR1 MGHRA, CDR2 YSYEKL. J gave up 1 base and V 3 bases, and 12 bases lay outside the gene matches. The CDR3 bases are TGCGCCAGCAGCCAGCTGGGACAGGGAGTAAAGAGGAACACTGAAGCTTTCTTT. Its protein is CASSQLGQGVKRNTEAFF.

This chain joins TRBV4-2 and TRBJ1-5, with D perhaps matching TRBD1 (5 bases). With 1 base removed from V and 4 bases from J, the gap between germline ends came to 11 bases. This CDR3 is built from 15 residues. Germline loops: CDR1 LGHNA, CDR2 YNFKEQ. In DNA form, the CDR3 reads TGTGCCAGCAGCCAAGGGGGACTTGAGAATCAGCCCCAGCATTTT. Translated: CASSQGGLENQPQHF.

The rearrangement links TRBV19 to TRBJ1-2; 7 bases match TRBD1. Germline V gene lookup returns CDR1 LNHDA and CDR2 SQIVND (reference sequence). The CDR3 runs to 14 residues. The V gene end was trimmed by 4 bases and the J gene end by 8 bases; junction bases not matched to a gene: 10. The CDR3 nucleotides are TGTGCCAGTAGTAAGGACAGGAGTCCAGGCGGCTACACCTTC. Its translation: CASSKDRSPGGYTF.

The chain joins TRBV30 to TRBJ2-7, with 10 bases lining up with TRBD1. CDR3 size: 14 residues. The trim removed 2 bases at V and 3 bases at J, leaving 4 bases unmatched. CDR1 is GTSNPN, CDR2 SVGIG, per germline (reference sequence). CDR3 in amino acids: CAWSWGQGSYEQYF. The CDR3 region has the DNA TGTGCCTGGAGTTGGGGACAGGGGAGCTACGAGCAGTACTTC.

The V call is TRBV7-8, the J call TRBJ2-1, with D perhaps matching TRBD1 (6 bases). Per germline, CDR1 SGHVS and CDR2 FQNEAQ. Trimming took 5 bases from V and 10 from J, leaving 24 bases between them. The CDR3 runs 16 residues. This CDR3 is CASSRYRVPGLREQFF. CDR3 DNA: TGTGCCAGCAGCCGTTACAGGGTCCCTGGTTTGAGGGAGCAGTTCTTC.

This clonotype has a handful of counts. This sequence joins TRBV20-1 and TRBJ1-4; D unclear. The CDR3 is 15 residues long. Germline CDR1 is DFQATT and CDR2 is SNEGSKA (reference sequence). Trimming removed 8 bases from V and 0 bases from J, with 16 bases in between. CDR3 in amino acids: CSLVPIDATNEKLFF. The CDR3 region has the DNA TGCAGTCTTGTCCCCATAGATGCAACTAATGAAAAACTGTTTTTT.

CDR3 DNA sequence: TGCGCCAGCAGCTGGATGACAGGGGACACAGATACGCAGTATTTT. Its translation is CASSWMTGDTDTQYF. The V gene is TRBV5-1, the J gene TRBJ2-3; 8 bases are shared with TRBD1. The CDR3 contains 15 residues. Trimming cost V 3 bases and J 2 bases; bases outside gene matches: 5. Per germline, CDR1 SGHRS and CDR2 YFSETQ.

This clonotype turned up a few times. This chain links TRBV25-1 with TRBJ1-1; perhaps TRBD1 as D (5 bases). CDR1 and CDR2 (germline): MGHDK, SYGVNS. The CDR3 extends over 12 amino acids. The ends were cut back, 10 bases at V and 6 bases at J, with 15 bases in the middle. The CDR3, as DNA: TGTGCCACCGACTCCCAGGGTTCTGAAGCTTTCTTT. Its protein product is CATDSQGSEAFF. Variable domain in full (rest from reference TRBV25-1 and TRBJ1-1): EADIYQTPRYLVIGTGKKITLECSQTMGHDKMYWYQQDPGMELHLIHYSYGVNSTEKGDLSSESTVSRIRTEHFPLTLESARPSHTSQYLCATDSQGSEAFFGQGTRLTVV.

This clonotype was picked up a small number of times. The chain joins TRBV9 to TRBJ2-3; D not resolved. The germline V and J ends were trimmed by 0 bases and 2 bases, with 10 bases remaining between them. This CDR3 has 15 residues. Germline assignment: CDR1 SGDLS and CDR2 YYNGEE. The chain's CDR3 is CASSVDGLHTDTQYF. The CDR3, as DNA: TGTGCCAGCAGCGTAGATGGTCTACACACAGATACGCAGTATTTT. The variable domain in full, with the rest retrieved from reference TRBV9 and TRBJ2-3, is DSGVTQTPKHLITATGQRVTLRCSPRSGDLSVYWYQQSLDQGLQFLIQYYNGEERAKGNILERFSAQQFPDLHSELNLSSLELGDSALYFCASSVDGLHTDTQYFGPGTRLTVL.

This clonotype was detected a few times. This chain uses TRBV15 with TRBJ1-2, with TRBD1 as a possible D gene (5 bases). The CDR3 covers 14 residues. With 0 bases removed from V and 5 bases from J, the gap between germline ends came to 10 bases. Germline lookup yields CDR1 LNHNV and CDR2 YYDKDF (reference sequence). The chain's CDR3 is CATSRDPGRYGYTF. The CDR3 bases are TGTGCCACCAGCAGAGATCCAGGGCGGTATGGCTACACCTTC.

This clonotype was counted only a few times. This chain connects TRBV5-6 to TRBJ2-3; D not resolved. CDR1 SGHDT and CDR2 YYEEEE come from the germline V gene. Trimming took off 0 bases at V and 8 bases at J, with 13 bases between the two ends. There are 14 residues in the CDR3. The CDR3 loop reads CASSLGPGPGTQYF. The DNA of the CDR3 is TGTGCCAGCAGCTTGGGGCCTGGACCGGGTACGCAGTATTTT.

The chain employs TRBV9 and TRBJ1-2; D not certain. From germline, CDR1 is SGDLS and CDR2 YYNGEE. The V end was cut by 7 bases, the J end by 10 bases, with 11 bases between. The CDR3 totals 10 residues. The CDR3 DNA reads TGTGCCAGCCGGGCTAAATACTACACCTTC. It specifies CASRAKYYTF.

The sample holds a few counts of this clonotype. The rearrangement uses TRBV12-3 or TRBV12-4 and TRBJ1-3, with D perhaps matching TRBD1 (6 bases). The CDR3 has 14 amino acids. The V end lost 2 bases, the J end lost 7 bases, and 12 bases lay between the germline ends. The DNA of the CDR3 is TGTGCCAGCAGTTTAATCCCAGGGGCCAACACCATATATTTT. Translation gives CASSLIPGANTIYF.

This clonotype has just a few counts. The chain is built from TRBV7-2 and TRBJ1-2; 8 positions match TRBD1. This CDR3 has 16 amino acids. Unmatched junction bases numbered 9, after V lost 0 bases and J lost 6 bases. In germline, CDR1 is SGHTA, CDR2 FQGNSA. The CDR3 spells CASSLAFGQGADGYTF. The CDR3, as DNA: TGTGCCAGCAGCTTAGCTTTCGGACAGGGAGCAGATGGCTACACCTTC.